This T cell receptor beta chain came from a study of blood T cell repertoires in COVID-19. Study background: The analysed material was cDNA or gDNA that came from T cells, B-cell-depleted T cells, or PBMCs.

Per the original methods: Amplification with reference gene primers provided the estimates of nucleated cell counts. Assay used: immunoSEQ multiplex PCR; TCRdb lists only in-frame clones, some missing. That table gives V, J and clone size, and the DNA gave D and trimming. The table has 200,000 to 300,000 clones, under 90% seen once. This receptor was obtained from a human donor in a cohort sampled during active COVID-19. What was sequenced was peripheral blood.

The CDR3 is CASSSTGGGNEKLFF. The CDR3 nucleotides are TGTGCCAGCAGTTCAACAGGGGGAGGTAATGAAAAACTGTTTTTT. This sequence joins TRBV28 and TRBJ1-4; 8 bases fit TRBD1. This CDR3 has 15 residues. CDR1 MDHEN and CDR2 SYDVKM come from the germline V gene. Unmatched junction bases numbered 5, after V lost 4 bases and J lost 4 bases.